This TCR beta chain was retrieved from a study of response to subunit inactivated influenza vaccine. Study outcomes and limitations: With each seasonal influenza vaccination, the authors suggested, few new T cells are recruited.

Comment on this clonotype: The antigen is unknown.

MiXCR was run by TCRdb on the RT-PCR reads, yielding one entry per CDR3 protein. The table records about 520,000 distinct CDR3 sequences, roughly 9.7% of them present only once. The V gene's germline CDR1 is LGHNA and CDR2 YNFKEQ. The CDR3 is 14 amino acids. Unmatched junction bases numbered 8, after V lost 4 bases and J lost 6 bases. The receptor comes from a man aged 50 to 60 who received an inactivated influenza vaccine. The source was PBMCs from blood, collected more than 35 days after vaccination. V usage is TRBV4-2 and J usage is TRBJ2-7; 8 bases fit TRBD1. Here the CDR3 DNA reads TGTGCCAGCAGCCCCCGAGACAGGGGACGCGAGCAGTACTTC. Encoded protein: CASSPRDRGREQYF.